This T cell receptor beta chain was sequenced during a study of blood T cell repertoires in COVID-19. Germline CDR1 MDHEN, CDR2 SYDVKM. The CDR3 runs 15 residues. V was pared by 5 bases and J by 1 base, with 12 bases between. Sequenced by immunoSEQ multiplex PCR; TCRdb stores in-frame clones only, minus some. Of tens of thousands of clones in the sample, around 89% were seen once. The sample consisted of peripheral blood. This clonotype originated in a man of 80 years or more with acute or convalescent COVID-19. The chain recombines TRBV28 with TRBJ1-3, with D tentatively TRBD1 (5 bases). The CDR3 is CASSGGAWSGNTIYF. As DNA, the CDR3 is TGTGCCAGCAGTGGAGGGGCGTGGTCTGGAAACACCATATATTTT.